This T cell receptor beta chain comes out of a study of Graves' ophthalmopathy and Graves' hyperthyroidism. Other autoimmune diseases, uncontrolled infections, pregnancy or lactation ruled patients out of participation. Diagnoses were established from clinical symptoms, serum thyroxine, TRAb, thyroid ultrasound and orbital computed tomography. RNA served as the template for amplifying TCR beta CDR3 regions. First-round RT-PCR with HTBI primers preceded a second-round multiplex PCR. TCRdb analysed the multiplex PCR reads with MiXCR anew, one entry per CDR3 protein. The table includes about 1.1 million distinct CDR3 sequences, approximately 35% detected once. Per the germline V gene, CDR1 is MGHDK and CDR2 is SYGVNS. This CDR3 comprises 15 residues. The V end lost 8 bases, the J end lost 2 bases, and 18 bases lay between the germline ends.

The TCR originated in an adult man with Graves' hyperthyroidism. What was sequenced was peripheral blood or thyroid tissue (not recorded which). The chain employs TRBV25-1 and TRBJ2-5; the D gene is possibly TRBD1 (5 bases). The CDR3 loop reads CASVPILTEQETQYF. In nucleotides, the CDR3 is TGTGCCAGCGTGCCCATCCTGACAGAACAAGAGACCCAGTACTTC.